The 10 T cell receptor beta chains below were found in one sample sequenced in a study of shared clonotypes between healthy human individuals. Data came from immunoSEQ multiplex PCR; TCRdb stores just in-frame clones and leaves some out. The table lists under 750,000 clones, 55% to 75% of them singletons. Input material: memory CD4+ T cells sorted from blood. Stated subset: CD45RA-negative fraction. Receptors originate from a woman aged 25 to 45 in good health.

In its sample, this clone was seen many times. Other nucleotide sequences in the sample specify the same CDR3. The CDR3 DNA sequence: TGTGCCAGCAGCTTACAAGGGAACACCGGGGAGCTGTTTTTT. Encoded protein: CASSLQGNTGELFF. The chain employs TRBV11-2 and TRBJ2-2; D gene unclear. V was pared by 2 bases and J by 1 base, with 5 bases between. This CDR3 comprises 14 residues. The V gene's germline CDR1 is SGHAT and CDR2 FQNNGV.

The chain uses TRBV29-1 and TRBJ2-3, with 8 positions matching TRBD2. The CDR3 sequence is 14 residues long. CDR1 is SQVTM and CDR2 is ANQGSEA in the germline V gene. Losses at the gene ends were 3 bases for V and 3 bases for J; bases not matched to a gene: 5. CDR3 nucleotides: TGCAGCGTTGACGGGGGGGCCCGAACAGATACGCAGTATTTT. Protein sequence: CSVDGGARTDTQYF.

J is TRBJ1-5 and V is TRBV19; TRBD1 might be the D (6 bases). The CDR3 extends over 16 amino acids. The germline CDR1 and CDR2 sequences are LNHDA and SQIVND (reference sequence). Deletions cut 5 bases from V and 3 bases from J, with 17 bases between. The CDR3, as DNA: TGTGCCAGTAGTGGAGGGACACCCGGACCCAATCAGCCCCAGCATTTT. Amino acids: CASSGGTPGPNQPQHF. The full variable domain, completed using reference TRBV19 and TRBJ1-5, is DGGITQSPKYLFRKEGQNVTLSCEQNLNHDAMYWYRQDPGQGLRLIYYSQIVNDFQKGDIAEGYSVSREKKESFPLTVTSAQKNPTAFYLCASSGGTPGPNQPQHFGDGTRLSIL.

The J gene is TRBJ1-5, the V gene TRBV27; D remains ambiguous. Germline V gives CDR1 MNHEY, CDR2 SMNVEV (reference sequence). This CDR3 comprises 15 residues. Trimming pared 6 bases from V and 4 bases from J, leaving 16 bases between. The CDR3: CASSRSGGMNQPQHF. The CDR3 DNA follows: TGTGCCAGCAGCCGATCGGGAGGGATGAATCAGCCCCAGCATTTT.

Concerning this clone itself: The same CDR3 also results from other DNA sequences found in this sample. The J gene is TRBJ2-1, the V gene TRBV29-1; 12 bases fit TRBD2. V lost 4 bases to trimming and J lost 4 bases; unmatched junction nucleotides: 2. Germline CDR1 SQVTM, CDR2 ANQGSEA. This CDR3 comprises 14 residues. CDR3 coding DNA: TGCAGCGTTGGACTAGCGGGAGCATACAATGAGCAGTTCTTC. Its protein is CSVGLAGAYNEQFF.

The chain joins TRBV30 to TRBJ2-7; D not certain. Trimming stripped 5 bases from V and 3 bases from J, with 11 bases between. Germline V CDR1 and CDR2: GTSNPN, SVGIG (reference sequence). The CDR3 is 12 residues long. CDR3 protein: CAWEITSYEQYF. CDR3 in DNA: TGTGCCTGGGAGATAACAAGCTACGAGCAGTACTTC.

The chain couples TRBV28 to TRBJ1-5; D not certain. Deletions cut 6 bases from V and 2 bases from J, with 14 bases between. This CDR3 contains 15 residues. Germline CDR1 is MDHEN and CDR2 is SYDVKM. The CDR3, as DNA: TGTGCCAGCAGCAAAAGGGCGCTCGGCAATCAGCCCCAGCATTTT. Translation gives CASSKRALGNQPQHF.

The chain is built from TRBV5-6 and TRBJ2-5; D uncertain. Between the trimmed V and J ends, which lost 3 bases and 5 bases, there was a span of 14 bases. This CDR3 has 14 amino acids. From germline, CDR1 is SGHDT and CDR2 YYEEEE. The CDR3 sequence: CASSSLDTPETQYF. Here the CDR3 DNA reads TGTGCCAGCAGCTCACTCGACACCCCCGAGACCCAGTACTTC.

Many counts were recorded for this clone. The CDR3 spells CASSEAGTSGSYADTQYF. The CDR3 nucleotides read TGCGCCAGCAGTGAGGCGGGAACTAGCGGGAGTTATGCAGATACGCAGTATTTT. This sequence joins TRBV10-2 and TRBJ2-3; the match to TRBD2 covers 11 bases. Germline assignment: CDR1 WSHSY and CDR2 SAAADI. Trimming at V came to 2 bases and at J to 4 bases, leaving 11 bases not matched to a gene. This CDR3 is built from 18 residues.

Only a few counts were recorded for this clone. V usage is TRBV11-3 and J usage is TRBJ2-1; the match to TRBD2 covers 11 bases. Trimming cost V 7 bases and J 5 bases; bases outside gene matches: 7. CDR1 and CDR2 from the germline V gene are SGHNT and YENEEA. CDR3 length equals 15 residues. CDR3: CASKKGTSGNNEQFF. Here the CDR3 DNA reads TGTGCCAGCAAAAAGGGGACTAGCGGCAACAATGAGCAGTTCTTC.